These 11 T cell receptor beta chains were all obtained from the same sample, sequenced in a study of T cell responses to AZD1222 COVID-19 vaccine. Generated by immunoSEQ multiplex PCR, the TCRdb table keeps only in-frame clones and is missing some. This table has tens of thousands of clones, 85% to 90% appearing once. The sequences come from peripheral blood, collected 28 days after the second AZD1222 dose. Receptors were obtained from an adult who received the AZD1222 COVID-19 vaccine.

This clone was detected only a few times. V is TRBV5-4 and J is TRBJ1-6; TRBD1 might be the D (5 bases). Germline V gives CDR1 SGHNT, CDR2 YYREEE (reference sequence). The CDR3 consists of 14 residues. Between the trimmed V and J ends, which lost 2 bases and 6 bases, there was a span of 9 bases. CDR3 nucleotide sequence: TGTGCCAGCAGCTTCGGACAACGTAATTCACCCCTCCACTTT. Amino acids: CASSFGQRNSPLHF.

The chain combines TRBV27 with TRBJ1-6; D call uncertain. The germline V gene has CDR1 MNHEY and CDR2 SMNVEV (reference sequence). The V gene lost 5 bases and the J gene lost 1 base, with 6 bases spanning the gap. The CDR3 is made up of 14 amino acids. The CDR3 DNA reads TGTGCCAGCAGTACCGGGTCCTATAATTCACCCCTCCACTTT. Translation gives CASSTGSYNSPLHF.

The genes are TRBV28 and TRBJ1-5; TRBD1 matches 9 bases. This CDR3 is built from 14 residues. J lost 8 bases, V lost 4 bases, and 6 bases had no gene match. Looked up from germline, CDR1 is MDHEN and CDR2 is SYDVKM. This CDR3 reads CASSSGQGYEPQHF. CDR3 coding DNA: TGTGCCAGCAGTTCCGGACAGGGGTATGAGCCCCAGCATTTT.

This clone was seen once. The J gene is TRBJ2-3, the V gene TRBV5-8; either TRBD1 or TRBD2 may supply D (5 bases each). V was cut by 4 bases and J by 1 base, with 19 bases left in between. CDR3 length equals 17 residues. Germline V gene sequence: CDR1 SGHTS, CDR2 YDEGEE. For the CDR3, the DNA is TGTGCCAGCAGCGCGGCGATAGGGACCCAAGGCACAGATACGCAGTATTTT. Encoded protein: CASSAAIGTQGTDTQYF.

In this sample, this clone turned up once. The chain couples TRBV5-4 to TRBJ1-1; no firm D call. CDR3 length equals 13 residues. Germline assignment: CDR1 SGHNT and CDR2 YYREEE (reference sequence). Trimming left V 4 bases short and J 2 bases short, with 9 bases between. DNA for the CDR3: TGTGCCAGCAGCCCATTACCAAACACTGAAGCTTTCTTT. Translation: CASSPLPNTEAFF.

The chain has TRBV30 and TRBJ1-4; D is ambiguous. CDR3 length: 15 residues. The germline V gene encodes CDR1 GTSNPN and CDR2 SVGIG (reference sequence). The V and J ends lost 0 bases and 0 bases respectively, with 8 bases between them. CDR3 loop: CAWSVSPATNEKLFF. The CDR3 coding sequence is TGTGCCTGGAGTGTGAGCCCCGCAACTAATGAAAAACTGTTTTTT.

The rearrangement joins TRBV28 to TRBJ1-4, with 11 bases lining up with TRBD1. Trimming removed 7 bases from V and 8 bases from J; junction bases left unmatched: 6. This CDR3 region has 14 residues. CDR1 is MDHEN, CDR2 SYDVKM, per germline. CDR3 coding DNA: TGTGCCAGCAATGGACAGGGGGCGGCGGAAAAACTGTTTTTT. This encodes CASNGQGAAEKLFF.

The V gene is TRBV9, the J gene TRBJ2-3; 8 nucleotides agree with TRBD1. Germline CDR1 and CDR2: SGDLS and YYNGEE. The ends lost 4 bases at V and 1 base at J; junction bases unmatched: 5. This CDR3 region has 15 residues. Here the CDR3 reads CASSRQGWGTDTQYF. The CDR3 coding sequence is TGTGCCAGCAGCAGACAGGGGTGGGGCACAGATACGCAGTATTTT.

The rearrangement links TRBV24-1 to TRBJ2-1; 11 bases map to TRBD2. V shed 5 bases, J shed 0 bases, and the junction held 11 bases outside the gene matches. CDR3 length equals 19 residues. In germline, CDR1 is KGHDR, CDR2 SFDVKD. As DNA, the CDR3 is TGTGCCACCAGTGGCGACAGGCTAGCGGGGGGCCTCTCCTACAATGAGCAGTTCTTC. It translates to CATSGDRLAGGLSYNEQFF.

The chain has TRBV5-1 and TRBJ1-2; tentative D call: TRBD1 (5 bases). The CDR3 spans 14 residues. V was trimmed by 4 bases and J by 2 bases, leaving 12 bases between them. Germline CDR1 is SGHRS and CDR2 is YFSETQ. CDR3 amino acids: CASSLGQPNYGYTF. In nucleotides, the CDR3 is TGCGCCAGCAGCCTAGGACAACCCAACTATGGCTACACCTTC. Looking up the rest from reference TRBV5-1 and TRBJ1-2 gives the full variable domain: KAGVTQTPRYLIKTRGQQVTLSCSPISGHRSVSWYQQTPGQGLQFLFEYFSETQRNKGNFPGRFSGRQFSNSRSEMNVSTLELGDSALYLCASSLGQPNYGYTFGSGTRLTVV.

V usage is TRBV13 and J usage is TRBJ2-7, with a tentative D call TRBD2 (5 bases). This CDR3 has 14 amino acids. Trimming shortened V by 5 bases and J by 5 bases, and 16 bases separated the two germline ends. From germline, CDR1 is PRHDT and CDR2 FYEKMQ (reference sequence). In DNA, the CDR3 is TGTGCCAGCAGCCCAGAGGGCCGTCGGGACGAGCAGTACTTC. Its translation: CASSPEGRRDEQYF.